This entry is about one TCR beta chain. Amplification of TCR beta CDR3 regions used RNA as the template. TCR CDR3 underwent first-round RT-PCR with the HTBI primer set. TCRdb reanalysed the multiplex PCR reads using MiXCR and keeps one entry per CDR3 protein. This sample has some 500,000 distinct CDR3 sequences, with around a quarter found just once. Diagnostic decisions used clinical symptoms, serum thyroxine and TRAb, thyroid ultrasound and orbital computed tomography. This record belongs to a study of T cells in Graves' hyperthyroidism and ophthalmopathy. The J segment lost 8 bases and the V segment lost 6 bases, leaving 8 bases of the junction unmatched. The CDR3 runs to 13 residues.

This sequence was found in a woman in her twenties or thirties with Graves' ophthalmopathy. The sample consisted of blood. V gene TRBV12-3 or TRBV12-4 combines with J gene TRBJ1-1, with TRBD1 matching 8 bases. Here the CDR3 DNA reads TGTGCCAGCAGGCCGATTGGACAGGGAGAAGCTTTCTTT. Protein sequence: CASRPIGQGEAFF.